The 27 T cell receptor beta chains presented below share a single source sample, sequenced in a study of Tregs in tolerant kidney transplant recipients. TCRdb keeps only in-frame clones here, not all; method: immunoSEQ multiplex PCR. Seen here are about 81,000 clones, 75% to 95% observed once, and the top ten hold 1.5% to 2%. Recipients received nonmyeloablative bone marrow transplants from related graft donors, with transient mixed chimerism. The input for sequencing was CD4+ T cells from blood (PBMCs), taken 24 months after the transplant. The receptors were gathered from a human patient who received a combined kidney and bone marrow transplant. Some T cells may be transferred from the graft donor.

This rearrangement joins TRBV5-1 to TRBJ2-1; tentatively, D is TRBD1 (6 bases). The CDR3 is 15 residues long. Per germline, CDR1 SGHRS and CDR2 YFSETQ. V was trimmed by 4 bases and J by 2 bases, leaving 13 bases between them. This CDR3 reads CASSPGQGTYNEQFF. Written as DNA, the CDR3 is TGCGCCAGCAGCCCCGGGCAGGGGACCTACAATGAGCAGTTCTTC.

This clone has just one count. The chain recombines TRBV11-3 with TRBJ2-5; 7 nucleotides agree with TRBD1. With V trimmed by 1 base and J by 5 bases, 7 bases remained unmatched. Germline lookup yields CDR1 SGHNT and CDR2 YENEEA. The CDR3 runs 15 residues. Here the CDR3 DNA reads TGTGCCAGCAGCTTAGGCCAGGGGGTTAAGGAGACCCAGTACTTC. Amino acid sequence: CASSLGQGVKETQYF.

This clone was seen a few times. The J gene is TRBJ1-2, the V gene TRBV5-5; tentatively, D is TRBD1 (6 bases). V shed 0 bases and J shed 6 bases, with 15 bases lying between them. CDR1 is SGHKS, CDR2 YYEKEE, per germline (reference sequence). The CDR3 is made up of 15 amino acids. The CDR3 is CASSLAGRGLNGYTF. CDR3 coding DNA: TGTGCCAGCAGCTTGGCCGGGCGGGGGCTGAATGGCTACACCTTC.

This clone showed up just once. The V and J genes are TRBV5-4 and TRBJ2-5; 13 bases fit TRBD2. The junction had 15 bases not matched to a gene; V was cut back by 2 bases and J by 5 bases. The CDR3 loop spans 19 amino acids. Germline values: CDR1 SGHNT, CDR2 YYREEE (reference sequence). The CDR3 bases are TGTGCCAGCAGCTTCCCCGGACTAGCGGGAGTGAAGGGAAGGGAGACCCAGTACTTC. Its protein product is CASSFPGLAGVKGRETQYF.

The V call is TRBV28, the J call TRBJ2-2; 9 bases are a match to TRBD1. Germline V gene data show CDR1 as MDHEN and CDR2 as SYDVKM. Trimming took 11 bases from V and 0 from J; bases not matched to a gene: 10. The CDR3 contains 16 residues. CDR3 residues: CAVERWDRANTGELFF. The CDR3 DNA is TGTGCCGTCGAACGATGGGACAGGGCGAACACCGGGGAGCTGTTTTTT.

The CDR3 reads CASSATGVGEQYF. CDR3 bases: TGTGCCAGCAGTGCGACAGGGGTTGGCGAGCAGTACTTC. The rearrangement links TRBV2 to TRBJ2-5; TRBD1 matches 8 bases. The J call may be wrong; the DNA end is better matched by TRBJ2-7. Germline V gene lookup returns CDR1 SNHLY and CDR2 FYNNEI. This CDR3 is 13 amino acids long.

The chain links TRBV7-8 to TRBJ1-3; 8 nucleotides line up with TRBD1. This CDR3 spans 17 amino acids. Unmatched junction bases numbered 6, after V lost 2 bases and J lost 0 bases. Germline CDR1 reads SGHVS; CDR2 reads FQNEAQ. The CDR3 DNA follows: TGTGCCAGCAGCTTAATTCCGGGACAGGTCTCTGGAAACACCATATATTTT. Its protein is CASSLIPGQVSGNTIYF.

The rearrangement links TRBV10-1 to TRBJ1-2; 7 bases map to TRBD1. Trimming cost V 6 bases and J 0 bases; bases outside gene matches: 4. The CDR3 length is 14 residues. CDR1 WNHNN and CDR2 SYGVQD come from the germline V gene (reference sequence). CDR3 amino acids: CASRGTAANYGYTF. Here the CDR3 DNA reads TGCGCCAGCAGGGGGACAGCGGCTAACTATGGCTACACCTTC.

The rearrangement links TRBV5-5 to TRBJ2-1; D perhaps matches TRBD1 (6 bases). This CDR3 has 15 residues. V lost 4 bases and J 5 bases, leaving 16 bases between the germline ends. Per germline, CDR1 SGHKS and CDR2 YYEKEE (reference sequence). The chain's CDR3 is CASSRTATNHNEQFF. In DNA form, the CDR3 reads TGTGCCAGCAGCCGGACAGCAACTAACCACAATGAGCAGTTCTTC.

This chain joins TRBV5-8 and TRBJ2-7; D not resolved. The germline V and J ends were trimmed by 7 bases and 2 bases, with 13 bases remaining between them. Germline loops: CDR1 SGHTS, CDR2 YDEGEE. This CDR3 region has 13 residues. The DNA for the CDR3 is TGTGCCAGCGTTGACGGCGGCCCCTACGAGCAGTACTTC. The encoded protein is CASVDGGPYEQYF.

The rearrangement joins TRBV7-2 to TRBJ2-3, with 7 bases fitting TRBD2. Trimming removed 6 bases from V and 1 base from J; junction bases left unmatched: 7. This CDR3 contains 15 residues. The germline V gene has CDR1 SGHTA and CDR2 FQGNSA. The CDR3 here is CASRYSGEGTDTQYF. The CDR3 coding sequence is TGTGCCAGCAGATACAGCGGGGAGGGCACAGATACGCAGTATTTT.

The gene calls are TRBV7-3 and TRBJ2-2, with D perhaps matching TRBD2 (6 bases). V lost 5 bases and J lost 5, with 15 bases in between. The germline V gene encodes CDR1 SGHTA and CDR2 FQGTGA. This CDR3 spans 15 amino acids. The CDR3 sequence is CASSLKTGDTGELFF. As DNA, the CDR3 is TGTGCCAGCAGCCTAAAAACGGGAGATACCGGGGAGCTGTTTTTT.

This chain joins TRBV7-7 and TRBJ2-1; TRBD2 might be the D (6 bases). CDR3 length: 16 residues. The ends were cut back, 0 bases at V and 3 bases at J, with 12 bases in the middle. Germline CDR1 and CDR2: SSHAT and FNYEAQ (reference sequence). The CDR3 sequence: CASSLASGTNYNEQFF. The CDR3 DNA is TGTGCCAGCAGCTTAGCTAGCGGCACAAACTACAATGAGCAGTTCTTC.

V and J are TRBV5-1 and TRBJ2-2, with D possibly matching TRBD1 (6 bases). The V and J ends lost 2 bases and 0 bases respectively, with 11 bases between them. This CDR3 has 16 amino acids. CDR1 is SGHRS, CDR2 YFSETQ, per germline. CDR3 loop: CASSFNGGTNTGELFF. CDR3 coding DNA: TGCGCCAGCAGCTTTAATGGGGGCACGAACACCGGGGAGCTGTTTTTT.

The rearrangement links TRBV6-1 to TRBJ2-6; weak D call: TRBD1 (6 bases). Germline V gives CDR1 MNHNS, CDR2 SASEGT. Trimming left V 3 bases short and J 1 base short, with 13 bases between. CDR3 size: 17 residues. The CDR3 region has the DNA TGTGCCAGCAGTGATCCAGGGGCTTTGTCTGGGGCCAACGTCCTGACTTTC. This encodes CASSDPGALSGANVLTF.

The chain has TRBV5-4 and TRBJ2-5; 7 nucleotides match TRBD1. The germline V gene has CDR1 SGHNT and CDR2 YYREEE (reference sequence). V trimming: 5 bases; J trimming: 4 bases; junction bases outside the gene matches: 8. The CDR3 covers 14 residues. CDR3 nucleotide sequence: TGTGCCAGCAGTCTAACCGACAGGGCAGAGACCCAGTACTTC. Its protein is CASSLTDRAETQYF.

Concerning this clone itself: Mismatch with germline at one junction end may stem from a read error. This chain connects TRBV4-3 to TRBJ2-5, with 8 bases aligning to TRBD1. The CDR3 has 15 amino acids. Germline V gene sequence: CDR1 LGHNA, CDR2 YSLEER. In DNA form, the CDR3 reads TGCGCCAGCAGCCAAGATTTCAGGGGGCAAGGGACCCAGTACTTC. This translates into CASSQDFRGQGTQYF.

V gene TRBV4-2 combines with J gene TRBJ2-3, with a tentative D call TRBD2 (7 bases). The CDR3 is 17 residues long. From germline, CDR1 is LGHNA and CDR2 YNFKEQ. V was clipped by 0 bases and J by 5 bases, with 18 bases between them. The CDR3 region is CASSQERTGGQRDTQYF. The CDR3 nucleotides read TGTGCCAGCAGCCAAGAACGAACGGGGGGCCAGAGAGATACGCAGTATTTT.

The V and J genes are TRBV19 and TRBJ1-2; 10 nucleotides agree with TRBD1. The CDR3 has 16 residues. Germline V gene sequence: CDR1 LNHDA, CDR2 SQIVND (reference sequence). V shed 2 bases and J 3 bases; nucleotides not matched to a gene: 6. The CDR3 bases are TGTGCCAGTAGTATAAGCCGGGACAGGGGATACTATGGCTACACCTTC. Protein: CASSISRDRGYYGYTF.

The chain combines TRBV7-8 with TRBJ2-7, with TRBD1 identical over 8 bases. This CDR3 has 13 residues. The germline CDR1 and CDR2 sequences are SGHVS and FQNEAQ. V was clipped by 5 bases and J by 6 bases; unmatched bases: 6. CDR3: CASSKDRAGEQYF. In DNA form, the CDR3 reads TGTGCCAGCAGCAAGGACAGGGCCGGCGAGCAGTACTTC.

This clone was observed once. This chain joins TRBV28 and TRBJ1-3; D is perhaps TRBD1 (6 bases). With 1 base removed from V and 4 bases from J, the gap between germline ends came to 11 bases. CDR3 length: 15 amino acids. Germline-derived CDR1 and CDR2 are MDHEN and SYDVKM. The CDR3 DNA reads TGTGCCAGCAGTTTATCGGGACAATGGGGAAACACCATATATTTT. This encodes CASSLSGQWGNTIYF.

The chain carries TRBV5-1 and TRBJ2-5, with TRBD2 matching 11 bases. This CDR3 comprises 15 residues. The junction had 2 bases not matched to a gene; V was cut back by 2 bases and J by 2 bases. Germline lookup yields CDR1 SGHRS and CDR2 YFSETQ. CDR3 sequence: CASSFTSGGQETQYF. The CDR3 bases are TGCGCCAGCAGCTTTACTAGCGGGGGTCAAGAGACCCAGTACTTC.

The rearrangement joins TRBV10-2 to TRBJ2-2; D gene unclear. The CDR3 consists of 13 residues. V was cut by 5 bases and J by 6 bases, with 10 bases left in between. Per the germline V gene, CDR1 is WSHSY and CDR2 is SAAADI. The CDR3, as DNA: TGCGCCAGCAGTTCGACGGGTCCCGGGGAGCTGTTTTTT. Translating it yields CASSSTGPGELFF.

V usage is TRBV5-1 and J usage is TRBJ1-4; 7 nucleotides line up with TRBD1. In germline, CDR1 is SGHRS, CDR2 YFSETQ. CDR3 size: 15 residues. J was trimmed by 2 bases and V by 4 bases; bases with no gene match: 5. The CDR3 region is CASSLDRATNEKLFF. DNA for the CDR3: TGCGCCAGCAGCCTAGACAGGGCTACTAATGAAAAACTGTTTTTT.

The chain couples TRBV11-3 to TRBJ2-5; no reliable D call. Trimming removed 5 bases from V and 4 bases from J, with 11 bases in between. The CDR3 spans 13 residues. Germline V CDR1 and CDR2: SGHNT, YENEEA. Written as DNA, the CDR3 is TGTGCCAGCAGCCTCGGGTCTCTAGAGACCCAGTACTTC. Protein product: CASSLGSLETQYF.

The V and J genes are TRBV10-3 and TRBJ2-2; 8 bases are a match to TRBD1. Germline trimming cut 2 bases from V and 5 bases from J; bases unmatched to any gene: 1. Germline V gene sequence: CDR1 ENHRY, CDR2 SYGVKD. The CDR3 length is 14 residues. Written as DNA, the CDR3 is TGTGCCATCAGTGAGCGACAGGGGACCGGGGAGCTGTTTTTT. It specifies CAISERQGTGELFF.

CDR3 amino acids: CASNDGLAGGYEQYF. The CDR3 DNA reads TGTGCCAGCAACGACGGGCTAGCGGGGGGTTACGAGCAGTACTTC. The V call is TRBV2, the J call TRBJ2-7; TRBD2 agrees at 11 bases. V was clipped by 7 bases and J by 4 bases; unmatched bases: 9. This CDR3 contains 15 residues. Germline assignment: CDR1 SNHLY and CDR2 FYNNEI.